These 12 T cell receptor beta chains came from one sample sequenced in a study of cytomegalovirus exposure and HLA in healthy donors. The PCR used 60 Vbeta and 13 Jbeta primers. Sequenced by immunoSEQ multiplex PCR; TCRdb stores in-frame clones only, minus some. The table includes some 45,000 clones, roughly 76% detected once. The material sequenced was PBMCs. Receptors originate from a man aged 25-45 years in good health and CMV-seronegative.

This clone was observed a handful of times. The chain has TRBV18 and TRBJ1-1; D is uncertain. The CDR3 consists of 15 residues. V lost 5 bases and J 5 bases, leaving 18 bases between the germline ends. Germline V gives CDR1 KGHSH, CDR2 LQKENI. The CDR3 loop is CASSRQTLRETEAFF. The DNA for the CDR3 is TGTGCCAGCTCAAGGCAGACACTGCGTGAAACTGAAGCTTTCTTT.

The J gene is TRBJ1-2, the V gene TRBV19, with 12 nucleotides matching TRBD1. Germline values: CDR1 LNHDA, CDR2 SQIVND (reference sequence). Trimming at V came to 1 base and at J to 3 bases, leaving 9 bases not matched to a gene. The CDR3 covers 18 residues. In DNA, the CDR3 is TGTGCCAGTAGTATAGGGGCTTGGGACAGGGGGCTCGACTATGGCTACACCTTC. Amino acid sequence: CASSIGAWDRGLDYGYTF.

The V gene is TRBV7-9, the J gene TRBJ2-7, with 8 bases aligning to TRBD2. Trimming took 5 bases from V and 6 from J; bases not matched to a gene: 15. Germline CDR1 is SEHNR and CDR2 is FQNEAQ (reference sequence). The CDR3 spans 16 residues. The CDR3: CASSLPIAGLMGEQYF. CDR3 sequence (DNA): TGTGCCAGCAGCCTCCCGATAGCGGGACTTATGGGCGAGCAGTACTTC.

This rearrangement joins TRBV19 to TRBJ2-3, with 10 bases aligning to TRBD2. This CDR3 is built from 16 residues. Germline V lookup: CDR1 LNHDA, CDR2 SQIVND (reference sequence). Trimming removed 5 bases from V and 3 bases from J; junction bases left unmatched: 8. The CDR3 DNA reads TGTGCCAGTAGTCCCCCTAGCGGGAGAGGAACAGATACGCAGTATTTT. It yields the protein CASSPPSGRGTDTQYF.

CDR3: CASSLDNQGDTQYF. In nucleotides, the CDR3 is TGTGCCAGCAGCTTAGATAACCAGGGAGATACGCAGTATTTT. V is TRBV7-6 and J is TRBJ2-3; D is possibly TRBD1 (5 bases). The germline gives CDR1 SGHVS, CDR2 FNYEAQ. CDR3 size: 14 residues. The ends were cut back, 1 base at V and 5 bases at J, with 10 bases in the middle. Drawing the rest from reference TRBV7-6 and TRBJ2-3, the complete variable domain is GAGVSQSPRYKVTKRGQDVALRCDPISGHVSLYWYRQALGQGPEFLTYFNYEAQQDKSGLPNDRFSAERPEGSISTLTIQRTEQRDSAMYRCASSLDNQGDTQYFGPGTRLTVL.

CDR3 region: CASSFPGTTYEQYF. The CDR3 nucleotides are TGTGCCAGCAGTTTTCCAGGGACAACCTACGAGCAGTACTTC. The rearrangement uses TRBV27 and TRBJ2-7; D is perhaps TRBD1 (6 bases). The germline V gene encodes CDR1 MNHEY and CDR2 SMNVEV (reference sequence). This CDR3 comprises 14 residues. V lost 3 bases and J 2 bases, leaving 11 bases between the germline ends.

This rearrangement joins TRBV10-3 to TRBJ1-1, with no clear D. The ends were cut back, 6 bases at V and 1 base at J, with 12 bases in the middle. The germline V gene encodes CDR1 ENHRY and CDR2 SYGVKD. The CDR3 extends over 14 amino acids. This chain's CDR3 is CAISASEANTEAFF. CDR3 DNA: TGTGCCATCAGCGCCTCCGAAGCGAACACTGAAGCTTTCTTT.

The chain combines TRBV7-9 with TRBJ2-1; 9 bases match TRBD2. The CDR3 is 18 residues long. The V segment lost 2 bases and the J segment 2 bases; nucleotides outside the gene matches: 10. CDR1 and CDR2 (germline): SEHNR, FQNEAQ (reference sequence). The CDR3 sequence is CASSLKMRIAGAYNEQFF. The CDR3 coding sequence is TGTGCCAGCAGCTTAAAGATGCGGATAGCGGGAGCCTACAATGAGCAGTTCTTC.

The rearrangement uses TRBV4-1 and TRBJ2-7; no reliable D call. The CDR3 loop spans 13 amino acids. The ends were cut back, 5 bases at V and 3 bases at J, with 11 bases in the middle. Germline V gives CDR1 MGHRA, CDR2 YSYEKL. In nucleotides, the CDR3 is TGCGCCAGCAGCGCCCGACTGGGCTACGAGCAGTACTTC. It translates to CASSARLGYEQYF.

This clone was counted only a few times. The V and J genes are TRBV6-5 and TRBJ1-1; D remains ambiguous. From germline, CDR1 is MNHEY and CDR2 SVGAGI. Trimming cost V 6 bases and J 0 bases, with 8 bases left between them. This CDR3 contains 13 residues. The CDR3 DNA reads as TGTGCCAGCAGAGGACTCGTGAACACTGAAGCTTTCTTT. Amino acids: CASRGLVNTEAFF.

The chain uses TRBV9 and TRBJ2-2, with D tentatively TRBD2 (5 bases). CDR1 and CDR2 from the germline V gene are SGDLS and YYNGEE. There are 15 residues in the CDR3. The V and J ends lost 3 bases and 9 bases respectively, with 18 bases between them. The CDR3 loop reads CASSGDLASARELFF. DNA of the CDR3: TGTGCCAGCAGCGGAGACCTAGCCTCCGCTAGGGAGCTGTTTTTT.

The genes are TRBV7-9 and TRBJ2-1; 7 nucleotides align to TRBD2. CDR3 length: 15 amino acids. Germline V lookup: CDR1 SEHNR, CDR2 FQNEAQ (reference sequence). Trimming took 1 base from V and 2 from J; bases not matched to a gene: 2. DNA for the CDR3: TGTGCCAGCAGCTTAGTGAGCGGGGCCTACAATGAGCAGTTCTTC. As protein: CASSLVSGAYNEQFF.